Described below is a single T cell receptor beta chain sequence and its context. Authors' data handling: Amplified reference gene primers provided the basis for estimating nucleated cell counts. TCRdb keeps only in-frame clones here, not all; method: immunoSEQ multiplex PCR. V, J and clone size were drawn from that table, and D and trimming were deduced from the DNA. The repertoire includes 150,000 or so clones, 82% of them detected once, and less than 20% sits in the top ten. The source of the sample is a study of blood T cell repertoires in COVID-19. About the study: There were acute and convalescent COVID-19 samples, and they came from the United States, Italy and Spain.

Germline assignment: CDR1 SGHTA and CDR2 FQGNSA. This CDR3 spans 17 amino acids. V lost 5 bases to trimming and J lost 0 bases, with 17 bases between them. This clonotype was sampled from a man between 60 and 75 years old who had recovered from COVID-19. This sequence joins TRBV7-2 and TRBJ2-1; perhaps TRBD1 as D (6 bases). Material for sequencing was PBMCs or T cells enriched from blood (not recorded which). CDR3 region: CASSPVRDTISYNEQFF. Here the CDR3 DNA reads TGTGCCAGCAGCCCTGTCCGGGACACGATCTCCTACAATGAGCAGTTCTTC.